The T cell receptor beta chain under discussion was sequenced for a study of T cell responses to AZD1222 COVID-19 vaccine. The study, taken as a whole, reports: The peak T cell response came first, and repertoires were sampled only after it.

CDR1 is LNHDA, CDR2 SQIVND, per germline (reference sequence). This CDR3 is 17 amino acids long. J lost 2 bases, V lost 7 bases, and 12 bases had no gene match. Pooled in the analysis were second doses at about 4 or about 12 weeks. Some clones are missing from TCRdb's copy, which holds only in-frame ones; the method was immunoSEQ multiplex PCR. The sample yields tens of thousands of clones, around 82% seen once. Of note for this clone: The antigen is undetermined.

The TCR originated in an adult who received the AZD1222 COVID-19 vaccine. The sequenced sample was peripheral blood, obtained 28 days after the second AZD1222 dose. This rearrangement joins TRBV19 to TRBJ2-5, with 11 bases matching TRBD2. In DNA, the CDR3 is TGTGCCAGTAAGGCGGGCAGCATAGCGGGGGGGCAAGAGACCCAGTACTTC. Protein: CASKAGSIAGGQETQYF.